This T cell receptor beta chain emerged from a study of Graves' ophthalmopathy and Graves' hyperthyroidism. Study results and limitations: Ophthalmopathy cases were distinguished from stable hyperthyroidism by a 13-signature model, reaching around 88% sensitivity and about 80% specificity. A majority of expanded thyroid clonotypes exceeding 0.001 frequency were likewise present in blood.

With respect to this clonotype: Its specificity is not known. The conserved phenylalanine or tryptophan is not found at the CDR3 terminus, so this likely reflects a read error.

Pregnant or lactating patients and those with other autoimmune diseases or uncontrolled infections were excluded. The TCR beta CDR3 regions underwent amplification from RNA transcripts. HTBI primers served in a first-round RT-PCR, which a second-round multiplex PCR followed. TCRdb redid the calling of the multiplex PCR reads with MiXCR, one entry per CDR3 protein. The data hold around 1,000,000 distinct CDR3 sequences, with less than 45% observed a single time. The V gene lost 2 bases and the J gene lost 4 bases, with 5 bases spanning the gap. This CDR3 has 13 amino acids. Germline values: CDR1 MDHEN, CDR2 SYDVKM.

This chain joins TRBV28 and TRBJ2-2; D call uncertain. The receptor was derived from an adult man with Graves' hyperthyroidism. Sequencing input: peripheral blood or thyroid tissue (not recorded which). The CDR3 DNA reads as TGTGCCAGCAGTTTAGTCAGCACCGGGGAGCTGTTTTCT. Amino acids: CASSLVSTGELFS.